One and the same sample provided the 13 T cell receptor beta chains below, sequenced in a study of identical twins. TCRdb itself ran the 5' RACE reads through MiXCR, one entry per CDR3 protein. The data contain about 660,000 distinct CDR3 sequences, approximately 9% of them singletons. The same data also contributed to another study, on yellow fever vaccine responses in identical twins.

The sample was PBMCs. Receptors were obtained from a woman between 18 and 29 years old in good health.

This clonotype was counted between two and nine times. This chain links TRBV20-1 with TRBJ2-1; tentatively, D is TRBD1 or TRBD2 (5 bases each). The CDR3 has 13 amino acids. V dropped 6 bases and J dropped 5 bases, with 14 bases sitting between them. Germline CDR1 is DFQATT and CDR2 is SNEGSKA (reference sequence). The CDR3 is CSAPGAGHNEQFF. The CDR3 nucleotides read TGCAGTGCGCCCGGGGCAGGGCACAATGAGCAGTTCTTC.

This chain uses TRBV5-4 with TRBJ1-3; tentative D call: TRBD1 (5 bases). CDR1 and CDR2 (germline): SGHNT, YYREEE (reference sequence). This CDR3 is 14 amino acids long. DNA for the CDR3: TGTGCTTTCCGGGACCCCGGCTCTGGAAACACCATATATTTT. It encodes CAFRDPGSGNTIYF.

The chain is built from TRBV15 and TRBJ2-7; a weak D match, TRBD1 (6 bases). CDR3 size: 13 residues. Trimming took off 3 bases at V and 1 base at J, with 7 bases between the two ends. The V gene's germline CDR1 is LNHNV and CDR2 YYDKDF (reference sequence). In DNA, the CDR3 is TGTGCCACCAGCAGTGGACAGTCCTACGAGCAGTACTTC. This sequence encodes CATSSGQSYEQYF.

This clonotype has a count of ten or more. V is TRBV12-3 or TRBV12-4 and J is TRBJ1-4; D possibly corresponds to TRBD1 (6 bases). The CDR3 has 15 amino acids. V lost 5 bases to trimming and J lost 6 bases, with 16 bases between them. Here the CDR3 reads CASSAYRDLDEKLFF. Here the CDR3 DNA reads TGTGCCAGCAGTGCCTACAGGGACTTGGATGAAAAACTGTTTTTT.

The sample holds a few counts of this clonotype. The rearrangement joins TRBV12-3 or TRBV12-4 to TRBJ2-5; weak D call: TRBD1 (5 bases). V was pared by 4 bases and J by 6 bases, with 12 bases between. The CDR3 spans 13 residues. Here the CDR3 DNA reads TGTGCCAGCAGTTCCCGGACATTGCAGACCCAGTACTTC. Its protein is CASSSRTLQTQYF.

This clonotype was picked up many times. The DNA of the CDR3 is TGTGCCAGCAGCTACAGACCCGGGGGGACAGATACGCAGTATTTT. Residues: CASSYRPGGTDTQYF. This chain uses TRBV5-4 with TRBJ2-3, with 7 bases matching TRBD2. This CDR3 is 15 amino acids long. V shed 3 bases and J 3 bases; nucleotides not matched to a gene: 7. CDR1 is SGHNT, CDR2 YYREEE, per germline (reference sequence). The entire variable domain, with the rest obtained from reference TRBV5-4 and TRBJ2-3, is as follows: ETGVTQSPTHLIKTRGQQVTLRCSSQSGHNTVSWYQQALGQGPQFIFQYYREEENGRGNFPPRFSGLQFPNYSSELNVNALELDDSALYLCASSYRPGGTDTQYFGPGTRLTVL.

This clonotype was counted a few times. V and J are TRBV6-1 and TRBJ2-5, with 8 bases lining up with TRBD1. The CDR3 sequence is 17 residues long. The V gene end was trimmed by 7 bases and the J gene end by 2 bases; junction bases not matched to a gene: 15. Per the germline V gene, CDR1 is MNHNS and CDR2 is SASEGT. The CDR3 bases are TGTGCCAGCACCTTAGCGACCGGGACAGGAGTACAAGAGACCCAGTACTTC. Protein product: CASTLATGTGVQETQYF.

This clonotype was counted only a few times. The gene calls are TRBV7-3 and TRBJ2-2; tentatively, D is TRBD1 (5 bases). V was clipped by 0 bases and J by 4 bases, with 9 bases between them. Looked up from germline, CDR1 is SGHTA and CDR2 is FQGTGA. The CDR3 length is 15 residues. CDR3 DNA sequence: TGTGCCAGCAGCTTAACGAGAACAGGCACCGGGGAGCTGTTTTTT. Translation: CASSLTRTGTGELFF.

There are a few counts of this clonotype. The V call is TRBV28, the J call TRBJ2-5; 11 bases align to TRBD2. The CDR3 is 14 amino acids. The trim removed 7 bases at V and 9 bases at J, leaving 10 bases unmatched. Germline V CDR1 and CDR2: MDHEN, SYDVKM. This CDR3 is CASTKTSGVGSQYF. In DNA form, the CDR3 reads TGTGCCAGCACAAAGACTAGCGGGGTTGGGTCCCAGTACTTC.

V gene TRBV5-1 combines with J gene TRBJ2-2, with D hard to call. The CDR3 has 15 amino acids. V was trimmed by 2 bases and J by 5 bases, leaving 13 bases between them. CDR1 SGHRS and CDR2 YFSETQ come from the germline V gene. CDR3 protein: CASSLGPKITGELFF. The CDR3 DNA is TGCGCCAGCAGCTTAGGGCCGAAGATAACCGGGGAGCTGTTTTTT.

The chain recombines TRBV29-1 with TRBJ2-5; D not certain. The CDR3 runs 12 residues. Trimming removed 4 bases at V and 5 bases at J, with 11 bases between. The V gene's germline CDR1 is SQVTM and CDR2 ANQGSEA. CDR3 sequence: CSVAGLLETQYF. The CDR3 DNA reads as TGCAGCGTTGCAGGTCTCCTGGAGACCCAGTACTTC.

This clonotype showed up many times. The chain uses TRBV6-5 and TRBJ2-7, with 7 bases that match TRBD1. V was clipped by 6 bases and J by 6 bases; unmatched bases: 5. Per germline, CDR1 MNHEY and CDR2 SVGAGI. The CDR3 extends over 12 amino acids. For the CDR3, the DNA is TGTGCCAGCAGGCGGACAGGCGGCGAGCAGTACTTC. It translates to CASRRTGGEQYF.

This clonotype was picked up a small number of times. The chain couples TRBV20-1 to TRBJ2-2, with 14 bases aligning to TRBD2. Trimming cost V 5 bases and J 10 bases; bases outside gene matches: 6. This CDR3 has 14 residues. CDR1 is DFQATT, CDR2 SNEGSKA, per germline (reference sequence). The CDR3 region has the DNA TGCAGTGCTTACGGGACTAGCGGGAGTAAGGAGCTGTTTTTT. Translation: CSAYGTSGSKELFF.